This T cell receptor beta chain was recorded in a study of T cells in Graves' hyperthyroidism and ophthalmopathy. Ten or more counts support this clonotype. The junction had 2 bases not matched to a gene; V was cut back by 5 bases and J by 3 bases. The CDR3 is made up of 13 amino acids. The germline V gene has CDR1 SQVTM and CDR2 ANQGSEA. TCR beta CDR3 regions were amplified from RNA. With the HTBI primer set, the TCR CDR3 went through a first round of RT-PCR. TCRdb reanalysed the multiplex PCR reads using MiXCR and keeps one entry per CDR3 protein. This table has roughly 500,000 distinct CDR3 sequences, about 24% appearing once.

The TCR sequence derives from a woman in her twenties or thirties with Graves' ophthalmopathy. V gene TRBV29-1 combines with J gene TRBJ1-1, with 11 bases lining up with TRBD1. The sequenced sample was blood. CDR3 in DNA: TGCAGCGTTACGGGACAGGGGGACACTGAAGCTTTCTTT. The encoded protein is CSVTGQGDTEAFF.